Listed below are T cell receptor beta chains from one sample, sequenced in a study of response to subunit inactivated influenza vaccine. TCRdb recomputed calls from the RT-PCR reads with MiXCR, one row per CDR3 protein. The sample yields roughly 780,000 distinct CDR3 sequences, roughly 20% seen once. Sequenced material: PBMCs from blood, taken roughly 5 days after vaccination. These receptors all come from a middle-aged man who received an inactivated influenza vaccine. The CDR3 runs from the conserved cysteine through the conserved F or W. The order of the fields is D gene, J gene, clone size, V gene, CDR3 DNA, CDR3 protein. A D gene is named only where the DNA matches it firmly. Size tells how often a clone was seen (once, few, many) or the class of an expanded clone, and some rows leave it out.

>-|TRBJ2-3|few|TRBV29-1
TGCAGCGTTGAAGATCTCCAGGAAAGCACAGATACGCAGTATTTT
CSVEDLQESTDTQYF
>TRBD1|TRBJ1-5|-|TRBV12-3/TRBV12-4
TGTGCCAGCAGTCCAGGGGGCCCTAGCAATCAGCCCCAGCATTTT
CASSPGGPSNQPQHF
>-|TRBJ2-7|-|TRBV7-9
TGTGCCAGCAGCTTGGCGCGGGCCAACGAGCAGTACTTC
CASSLARANEQYF
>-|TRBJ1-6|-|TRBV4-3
TGCGCCAGCAGCTCTGACCTCGGAGGGGTCCTCCACTTT
CASSSDLGGVLHF
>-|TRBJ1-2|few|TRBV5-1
TGCGCCAGCAGCGGGAGACAGTGGGGCTACACCTTC
CASSGRQWGYTF
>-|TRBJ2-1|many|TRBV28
TGTGCCAGCAGTTGGGTGGGAGGCTACAATGAGCAGTTCTTC
CASSWVGGYNEQFF
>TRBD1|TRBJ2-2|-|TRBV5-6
TGTGCCAGCAGCTTGGAGGGGGCCCCCGGGGCCGGGGAGCTGTTTTTT
CASSLEGAPGAGELFF
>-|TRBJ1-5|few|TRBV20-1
TGCAGTGCTAGTAAAGGCGTAAATCAGCCCCAGCATTTT
CSASKGVNQPQHF
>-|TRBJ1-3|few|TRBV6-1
TGTGCCAGCAGCCCCCACTTCCGGGACCACTCTGGAAACACCATATATTTT
CASSPHFRDHSGNTIYF
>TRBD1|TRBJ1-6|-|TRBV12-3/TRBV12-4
TGTGCCAGCAGGGACAGGGTCGGTAATTCACCCCTCCACTTT
CASRDRVGNSPLHF
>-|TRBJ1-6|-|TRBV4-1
TGCGCCAGCAGCCAAGTGGTGAATTCACCCCTCCACTTT
CASSQVVNSPLHF
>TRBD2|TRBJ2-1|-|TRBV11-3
TGTGCCAGCAGCTGGCGGACTAGCGAGACCTTGGGTGAGCAGTTCTTC
CASSWRTSETLGEQFF
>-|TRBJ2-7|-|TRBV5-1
TGCGCCAGCAGGGCAGGGACGTCCTACGAGCAGTACTTC
CASRAGTSYEQYF
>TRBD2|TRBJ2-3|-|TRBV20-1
TGCAGTGCGACGGGACTAGCGGGAGTAGGGACAGATACGCAGTATTTT
CSATGLAGVGTDTQYF
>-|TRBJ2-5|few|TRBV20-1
TGCAGTGCTATGAGAGGACATCAAGAGACCCAGTACTTC
CSAMRGHQETQYF
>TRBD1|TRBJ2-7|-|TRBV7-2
TGTGCCAGCAGCTTAGCGCGGAGACAGGGCTCCTACGAGCAGTACTTC
CASSLARRQGSYEQYF
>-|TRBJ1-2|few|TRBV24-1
TGTGCCACGGGGACACTTTATGGCTACACCTTC
CATGTLYGYTF
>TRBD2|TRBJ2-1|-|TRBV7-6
TGTGCCAGCAGCTTAAGTGGGAGGGCAGTTAATGAGCAGTTCTTC
CASSLSGRAVNEQFF
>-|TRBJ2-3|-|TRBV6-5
TGTGCCAGCAGTTACTCGAAAACGACAGATACGCAGTATTTT
CASSYSKTTDTQYF
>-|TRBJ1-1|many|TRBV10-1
TGCGCCAGCAGTGAGTCGGGGACTGAAGCTTTCTTT
CASSESGTEAFF
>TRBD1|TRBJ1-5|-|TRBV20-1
TGCAGTGCCGCTCGACCGGGACAGATAAATCAGCCCCAGCATTTT
CSAARPGQINQPQHF
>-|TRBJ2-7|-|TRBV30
TGTGCCTGGAGTGTCTCGGGATTCTACGAGCAGTACTTC
CAWSVSGFYEQYF
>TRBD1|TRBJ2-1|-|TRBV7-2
TGTGCCAGCAGCCCAAGCCTCGACAGGGCTGGTGAGCAGTTCTTC
CASSPSLDRAGEQFF
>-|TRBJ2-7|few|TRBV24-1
TGTGCCACCAGTGAGGGAGGGGGGAACGAGCAGTACTTC
CATSEGGGNEQYF
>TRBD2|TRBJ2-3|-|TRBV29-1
TGCAGCGTTGAAGAGCGGGGGGCGGATACGCAGTATTTT
CSVEERGADTQYF
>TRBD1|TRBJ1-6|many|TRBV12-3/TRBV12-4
TGTGCCAGCAGTTTAACCCTTTTGGACAGGTCAAATTCACCCCTCCACTTT
CASSLTLLDRSNSPLHF
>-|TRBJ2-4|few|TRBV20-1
TGCAGTGCTAGACAGGGACTAGCCAAAAACATTCAGTACTTC
CSARQGLAKNIQYF
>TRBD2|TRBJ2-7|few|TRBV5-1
TGCGCCAGCAGCTTGTTCGGCGGGGGTCCCTACGAGCAGTACTTC
CASSLFGGGPYEQYF
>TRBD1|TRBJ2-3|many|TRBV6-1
TGTGCCAGCAGTGAACCAGGGGGTAACACAGATACGCAGTATTTT
CASSEPGGNTDTQYF
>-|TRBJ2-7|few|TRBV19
TGTGCCAGTTTAGGTCGGGGACTTCATTCCTACGAGCAGTACTTC
CASLGRGLHSYEQYF
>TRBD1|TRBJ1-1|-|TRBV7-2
TGTGCCAGCAGCTTAGGAGGGGGCCCTGAAGCTTTCTTT
CASSLGGGPEAFF
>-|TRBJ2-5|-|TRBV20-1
TGCAGTGCTAGAGATTCCCAAGTGGAGACCCAGTACTTC
CSARDSQVETQYF
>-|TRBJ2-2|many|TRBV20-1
TGCAGTGCTAGGGACCCCGCGAACACCGGGGAGCTGTTTTTT
CSARDPANTGELFF
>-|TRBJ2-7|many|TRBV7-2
TGTGCCAGCAGCTTAGAGGCCTACGAGCAGTACTTC
CASSLEAYEQYF
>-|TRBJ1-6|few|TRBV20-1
TGCAGTGCAAAGTGGGGCAGGGCAAATTCACCCCTCCACTTT
CSAKWGRANSPLHF
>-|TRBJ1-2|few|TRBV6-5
TGTGCCAGCAGGGACAGACGTGGCTACACCTTC
CASRDRRGYTF
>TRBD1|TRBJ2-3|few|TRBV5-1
TGCGCCAGCACGTTAGACAGGGAGACAGATACGCAGTATTTT
CASTLDRETDTQYF
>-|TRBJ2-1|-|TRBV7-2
TGTGCCAGCAGCCGGGGAGGGGGGGGGCTCTCCTACAATGAGCAGTTCTTC
CASSRGGGGLSYNEQFF
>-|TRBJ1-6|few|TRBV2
TGTGCCAGCAGTGAAGGAGGGGCGCGGAATTCACCCCTCCACTTT
CASSEGGARNSPLHF
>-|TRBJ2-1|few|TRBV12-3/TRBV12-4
TGTGCCAGCACCCGGAGGGGTTTTTACAATGAGCAGTTCTTC
CASTRRGFYNEQFF